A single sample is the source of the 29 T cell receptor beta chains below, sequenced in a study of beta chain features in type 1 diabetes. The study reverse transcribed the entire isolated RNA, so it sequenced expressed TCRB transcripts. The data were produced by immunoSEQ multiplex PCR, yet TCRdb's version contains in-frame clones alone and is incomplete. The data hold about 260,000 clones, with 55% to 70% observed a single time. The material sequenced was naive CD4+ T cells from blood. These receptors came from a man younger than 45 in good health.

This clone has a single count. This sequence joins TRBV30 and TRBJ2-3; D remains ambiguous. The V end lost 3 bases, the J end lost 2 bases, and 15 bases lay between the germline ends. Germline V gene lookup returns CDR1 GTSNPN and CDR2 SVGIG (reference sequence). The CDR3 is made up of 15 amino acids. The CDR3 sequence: CAWRVLASITDTQYF. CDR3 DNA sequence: TGTGCCTGGAGGGTACTGGCGTCCATCACAGATACGCAGTATTTT.

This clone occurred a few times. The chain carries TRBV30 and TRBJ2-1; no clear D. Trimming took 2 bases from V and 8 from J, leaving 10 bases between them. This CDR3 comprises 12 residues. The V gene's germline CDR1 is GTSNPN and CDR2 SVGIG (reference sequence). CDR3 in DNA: TGTGCCTGGAGTCGATCGGTCCATGAGCAGTTCTTC. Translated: CAWSRSVHEQFF.

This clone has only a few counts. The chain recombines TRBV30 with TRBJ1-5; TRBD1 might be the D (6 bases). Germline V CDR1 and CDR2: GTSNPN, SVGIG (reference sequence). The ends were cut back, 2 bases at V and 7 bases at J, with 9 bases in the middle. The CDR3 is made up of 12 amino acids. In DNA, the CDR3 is TGTGCCTGGAGTCAGGGGTACCAGCCCCAGCATTTT. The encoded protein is CAWSQGYQPQHF.

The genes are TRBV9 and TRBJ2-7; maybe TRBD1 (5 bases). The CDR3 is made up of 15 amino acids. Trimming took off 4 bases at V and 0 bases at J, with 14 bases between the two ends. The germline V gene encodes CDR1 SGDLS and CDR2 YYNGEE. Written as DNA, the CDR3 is TGTGCCAGCAGCCCCATGGCAAGGGGCTCCTACGAGCAGTACTTC. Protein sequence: CASSPMARGSYEQYF.

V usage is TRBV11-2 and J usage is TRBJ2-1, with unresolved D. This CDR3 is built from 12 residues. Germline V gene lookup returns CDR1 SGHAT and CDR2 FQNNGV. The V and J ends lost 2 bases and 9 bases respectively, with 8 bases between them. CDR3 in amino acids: CASSLTSGEQFF. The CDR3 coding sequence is TGTGCCAGCAGCTTAACGTCGGGTGAGCAGTTCTTC.

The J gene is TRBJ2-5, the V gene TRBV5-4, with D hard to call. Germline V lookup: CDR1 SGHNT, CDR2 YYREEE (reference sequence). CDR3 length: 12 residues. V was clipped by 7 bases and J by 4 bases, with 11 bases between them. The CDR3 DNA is TGTGCCAGCTCGACTTCGGGAGAGACCCAGTACTTC. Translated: CASSTSGETQYF.

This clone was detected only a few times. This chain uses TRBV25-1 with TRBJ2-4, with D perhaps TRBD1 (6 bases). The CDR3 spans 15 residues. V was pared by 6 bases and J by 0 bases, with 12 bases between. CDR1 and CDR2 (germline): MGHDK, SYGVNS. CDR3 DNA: TGTGCCAGCAGCACAGGGCTTCTAGCCAAAAACATTCAGTACTTC. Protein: CASSTGLLAKNIQYF. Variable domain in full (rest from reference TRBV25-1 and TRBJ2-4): EADIYQTPRYLVIGTGKKITLECSQTMGHDKMYWYQQDPGMELHLIHYSYGVNSTEKGDLSSESTVSRIRTEHFPLTLESARPSHTSQYLCASSTGLLAKNIQYFGAGTRLSVL.

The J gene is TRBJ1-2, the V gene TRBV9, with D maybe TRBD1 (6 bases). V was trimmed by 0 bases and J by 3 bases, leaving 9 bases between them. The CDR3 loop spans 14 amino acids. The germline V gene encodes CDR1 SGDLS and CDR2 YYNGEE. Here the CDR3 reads CASSVEAGDYGYTF. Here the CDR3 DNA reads TGTGCCAGCAGCGTAGAGGCAGGGGACTATGGCTACACCTTC.

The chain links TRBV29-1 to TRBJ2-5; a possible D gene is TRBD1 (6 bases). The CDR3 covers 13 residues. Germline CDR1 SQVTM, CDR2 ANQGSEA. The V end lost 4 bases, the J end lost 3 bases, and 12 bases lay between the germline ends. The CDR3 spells CSVAGQLKETQYF. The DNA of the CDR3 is TGCAGCGTTGCCGGACAGCTAAAAGAGACCCAGTACTTC.

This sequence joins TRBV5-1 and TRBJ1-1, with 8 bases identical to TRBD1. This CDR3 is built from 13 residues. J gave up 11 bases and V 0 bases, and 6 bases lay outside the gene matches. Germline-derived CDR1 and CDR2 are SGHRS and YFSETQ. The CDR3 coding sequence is TGCGCCAGCAGCTTGGGGACAGGGATGTGGGCTTTCTTT. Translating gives CASSLGTGMWAFF. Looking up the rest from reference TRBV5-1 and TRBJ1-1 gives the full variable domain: KAGVTQTPRYLIKTRGQQVTLSCSPISGHRSVSWYQQTPGQGLQFLFEYFSETQRNKGNFPGRFSGRQFSNSRSEMNVSTLELGDSALYLCASSLGTGMWAFFGQGTRLTVV.

CDR3 nucleotide sequence: TGTGCCAGCAGAAGGGACGCCAGGAAGACCCAGTACTTC. Translation gives CASRRDARKTQYF. V is TRBV6-5 and J is TRBJ2-5; D may correspond to TRBD1 or TRBD2 (5 bases each). V lost 6 bases to trimming and J lost 6 bases, with 14 bases between them. The CDR3 is 13 residues long. CDR1 and CDR2 (germline): MNHEY, SVGAGI.

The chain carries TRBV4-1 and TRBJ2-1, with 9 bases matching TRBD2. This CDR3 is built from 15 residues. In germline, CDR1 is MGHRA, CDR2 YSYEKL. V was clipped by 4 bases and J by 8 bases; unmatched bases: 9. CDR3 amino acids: CASSPRVAGADEQFF. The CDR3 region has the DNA TGCGCCAGCAGCCCCCGGGTAGCGGGAGCGGATGAGCAGTTCTTC.

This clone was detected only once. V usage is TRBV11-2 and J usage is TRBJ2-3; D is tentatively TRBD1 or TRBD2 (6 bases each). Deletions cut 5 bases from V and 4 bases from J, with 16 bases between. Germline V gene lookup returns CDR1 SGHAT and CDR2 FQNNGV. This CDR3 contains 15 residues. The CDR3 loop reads CASSPQGWEADTQYF. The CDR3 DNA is TGTGCCAGCAGCCCACAGGGATGGGAGGCAGATACGCAGTATTTT.

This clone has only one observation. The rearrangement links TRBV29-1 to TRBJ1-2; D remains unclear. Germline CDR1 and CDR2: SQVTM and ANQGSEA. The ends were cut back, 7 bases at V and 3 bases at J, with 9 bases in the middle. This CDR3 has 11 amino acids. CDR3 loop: CSGGGDYGYTF. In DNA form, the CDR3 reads TGCAGCGGAGGAGGTGACTATGGCTACACCTTC.

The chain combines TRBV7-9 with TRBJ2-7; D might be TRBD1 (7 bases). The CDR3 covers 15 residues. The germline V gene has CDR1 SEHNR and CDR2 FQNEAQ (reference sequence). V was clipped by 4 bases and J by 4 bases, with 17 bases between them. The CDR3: CASSSTQQGGYEQYF. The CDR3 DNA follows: TGTGCCAGCAGCTCAACCCAGCAGGGGGGATACGAGCAGTACTTC. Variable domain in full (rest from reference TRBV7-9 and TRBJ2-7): DTGVSQNPRHKITKRGQNVTFRCDPISEHNRLYWYRQTLGQGPEFLTYFQNEAQLEKSRLLSDRFSAERPKGSFSTLEIQRTEQGDSAMYLCASSSTQQGGYEQYFGPGTRLTVT.

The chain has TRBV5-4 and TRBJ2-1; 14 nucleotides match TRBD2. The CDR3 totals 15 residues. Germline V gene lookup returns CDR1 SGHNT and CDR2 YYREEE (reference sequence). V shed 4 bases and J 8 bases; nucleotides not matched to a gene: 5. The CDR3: CASSPGTSGGHEQFF. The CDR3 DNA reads TGTGCCAGCAGCCCAGGGACTAGCGGGGGACATGAGCAGTTCTTC.

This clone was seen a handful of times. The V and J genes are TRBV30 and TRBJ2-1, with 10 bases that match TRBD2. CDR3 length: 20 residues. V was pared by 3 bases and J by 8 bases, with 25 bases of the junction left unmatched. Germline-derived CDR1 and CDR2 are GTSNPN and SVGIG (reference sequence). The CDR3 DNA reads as TGTGCCTGGAGCCCAAGGATTCCTAGCGGGGGCGCCGCGTCTAGACATGAGCAGTTCTTC. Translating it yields CAWSPRIPSGGAASRHEQFF.

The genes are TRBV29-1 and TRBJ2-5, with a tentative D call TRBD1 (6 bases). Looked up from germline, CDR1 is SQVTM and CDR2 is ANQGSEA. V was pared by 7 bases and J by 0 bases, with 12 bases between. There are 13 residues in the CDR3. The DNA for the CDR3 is TGCAGCGCCCTTGACAGGTACCAAGAGACCCAGTACTTC. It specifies CSALDRYQETQYF.

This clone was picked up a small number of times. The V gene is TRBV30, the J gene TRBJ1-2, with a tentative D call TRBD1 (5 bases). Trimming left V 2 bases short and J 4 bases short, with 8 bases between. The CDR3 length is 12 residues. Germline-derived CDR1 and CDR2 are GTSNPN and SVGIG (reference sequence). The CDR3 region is CAWSLTVYGYTF. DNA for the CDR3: TGTGCCTGGAGTCTGACAGTCTATGGCTACACCTTC. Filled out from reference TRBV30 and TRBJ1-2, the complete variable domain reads SQTIHQWPATLVQPVGSPLSLECTVEGTSNPNLYWYRQAAGRGLQLLFYSVGIGQISSEVPQNLSASRPQDRQFILSSKKLLLSDSGFYLCAWSLTVYGYTFGSGTRLTVV.

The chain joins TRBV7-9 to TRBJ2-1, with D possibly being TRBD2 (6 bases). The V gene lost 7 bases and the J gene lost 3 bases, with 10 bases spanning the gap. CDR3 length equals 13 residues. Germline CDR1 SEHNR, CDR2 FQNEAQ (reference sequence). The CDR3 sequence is CASTSGGYNEQFF. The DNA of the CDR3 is TGTGCCAGCACCTCCGGGGGCTACAATGAGCAGTTCTTC.

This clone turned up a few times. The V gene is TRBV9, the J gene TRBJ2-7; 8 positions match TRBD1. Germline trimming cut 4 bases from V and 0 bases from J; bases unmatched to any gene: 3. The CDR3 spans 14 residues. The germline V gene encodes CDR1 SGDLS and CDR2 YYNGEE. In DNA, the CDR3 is TGTGCCAGCAGCCCGGACAGGGTCTCCTACGAGCAGTACTTC. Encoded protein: CASSPDRVSYEQYF. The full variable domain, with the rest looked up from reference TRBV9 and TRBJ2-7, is DSGVTQTPKHLITATGQRVTLRCSPRSGDLSVYWYQQSLDQGLQFLIQYYNGEERAKGNILERFSAQQFPDLHSELNLSSLELGDSALYFCASSPDRVSYEQYFGPGTRLTVT.

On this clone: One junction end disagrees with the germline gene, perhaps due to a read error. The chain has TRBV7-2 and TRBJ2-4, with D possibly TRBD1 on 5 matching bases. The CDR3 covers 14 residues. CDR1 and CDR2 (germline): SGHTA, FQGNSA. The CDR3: CASSSPAPGQGLNF. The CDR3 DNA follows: TGTGCCAGCAGCTCTCCCGCGCCCGGGCAGGGTCTGAACTTC. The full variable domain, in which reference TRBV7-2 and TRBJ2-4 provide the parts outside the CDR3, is GAGVSQSPSNKVTEKGKDVELRCDPISGHTALYWYRQSLGQGLEFLIYFQGNSAPDKSGLPSDRFSAERTGGSVSTLTIQRTQQEDSAVYLCASSSPAPGQGLNFGAGTRLSVL.

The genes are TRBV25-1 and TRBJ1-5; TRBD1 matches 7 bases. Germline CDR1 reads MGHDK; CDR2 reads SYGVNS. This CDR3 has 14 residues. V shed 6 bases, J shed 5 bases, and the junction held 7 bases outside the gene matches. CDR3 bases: TGTGCCAGCAGAGGGACAGACTCCGATCAGCCCCAGCATTTT. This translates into CASRGTDSDQPQHF.

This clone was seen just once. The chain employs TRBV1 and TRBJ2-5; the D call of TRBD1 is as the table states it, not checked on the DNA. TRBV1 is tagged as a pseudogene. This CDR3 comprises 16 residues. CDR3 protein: CTSSQEAPRGQETQYF. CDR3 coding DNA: TGCACCAGCAGCCAAGAAGCTCCCAGGGGGCAGGAGACCCAGTACTTC.

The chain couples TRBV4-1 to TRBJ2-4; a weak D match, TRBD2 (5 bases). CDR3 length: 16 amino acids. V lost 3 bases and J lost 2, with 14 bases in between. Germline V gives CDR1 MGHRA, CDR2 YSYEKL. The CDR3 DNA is TGCGCCAGCAGCCAGTGGACTCTTACTACCAAAAACATTCAGTACTTC. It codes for CASSQWTLTTKNIQYF.

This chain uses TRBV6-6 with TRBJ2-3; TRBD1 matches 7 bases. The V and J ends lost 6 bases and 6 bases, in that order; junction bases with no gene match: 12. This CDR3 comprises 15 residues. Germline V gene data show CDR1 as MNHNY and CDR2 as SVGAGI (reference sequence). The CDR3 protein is CASSSQTEGADTQYF. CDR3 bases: TGTGCCAGCAGCTCCCAGACTGAGGGGGCGGATACGCAGTATTTT.

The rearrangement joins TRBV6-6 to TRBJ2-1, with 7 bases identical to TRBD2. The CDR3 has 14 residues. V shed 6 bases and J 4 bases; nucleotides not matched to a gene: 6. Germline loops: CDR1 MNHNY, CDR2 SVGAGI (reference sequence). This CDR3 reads CASSPSGVYNEQFF. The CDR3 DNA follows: TGTGCCAGCAGCCCTAGCGGAGTTTACAATGAGCAGTTCTTC.

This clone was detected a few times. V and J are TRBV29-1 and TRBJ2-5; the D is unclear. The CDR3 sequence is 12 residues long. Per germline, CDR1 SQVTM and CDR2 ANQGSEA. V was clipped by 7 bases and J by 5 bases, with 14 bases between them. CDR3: CSATTDEETQYF. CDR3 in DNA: TGCAGCGCCACTACTGATGAGGAGACCCAGTACTTC.

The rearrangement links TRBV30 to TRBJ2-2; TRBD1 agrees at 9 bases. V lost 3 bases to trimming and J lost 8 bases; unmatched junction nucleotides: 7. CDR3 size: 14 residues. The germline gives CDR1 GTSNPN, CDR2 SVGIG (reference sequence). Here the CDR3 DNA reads TGTGCCTGGAGGGGGACAGGGTGGACTGGGGAGCTGTTTTTT. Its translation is CAWRGTGWTGELFF. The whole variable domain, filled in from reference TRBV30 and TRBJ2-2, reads SQTIHQWPATLVQPVGSPLSLECTVEGTSNPNLYWYRQAAGRGLQLLFYSVGIGQISSEVPQNLSASRPQDRQFILSSKKLLLSDSGFYLCAWRGTGWTGELFFGEGSRLTVL.